The 14 T cell receptor beta chains in this list originate from one sample, sequenced in a study of OX40 agonist ivuxolimab in advanced cancers. The data were produced by immunoSEQ multiplex PCR, yet TCRdb's version contains in-frame clones alone and is incomplete. The sample records about 77,000 clones, roughly 87% being singletons. The source material was CD4+ or CD8+ T cells sorted from blood, sampled in a trial of the OX40 agonist ivuxolimab. Source of these receptors: an adult with an advanced solid tumor such as melanoma, head and neck, liver or kidney cancer.

The chain combines TRBV18 with TRBJ1-4; D perhaps matches TRBD1 (6 bases). The length of the CDR3 is 15 residues. Between the trimmed V and J ends, which lost 5 bases and 6 bases, there was a span of 16 bases. CDR1 KGHSH and CDR2 LQKENI come from the germline V gene. CDR3 sequence: CASSESGEGYEKLFF. The CDR3, as DNA: TGTGCCAGCTCAGAATCAGGGGAGGGATATGAAAAACTGTTTTTT.

The chain has TRBV6-5 and TRBJ2-3; possibly TRBD1 for D (7 bases). Germline V lookup: CDR1 MNHEY, CDR2 SVGAGI. Trimming shortened V by 5 bases and J by 4 bases, and 13 bases separated the two germline ends. The CDR3 loop spans 14 amino acids. Written as DNA, the CDR3 is TGTGCCAGCAGTGCAGGGGGGAGCGCAGATACGCAGTATTTT. Translating gives CASSAGGSADTQYF.

The J gene is TRBJ1-5, the V gene TRBV5-6; no definite D call. Between the trimmed V and J ends, which lost 0 bases and 5 bases, there was a span of 9 bases. The germline V gene has CDR1 SGHDT and CDR2 YYEEEE. This CDR3 has 14 amino acids. The CDR3 sequence is CASSLVGRDQPQHF. The DNA of the CDR3 is TGTGCCAGCAGCTTGGTAGGGCGGGATCAGCCCCAGCATTTT.

The rearrangement uses TRBV6-5 and TRBJ1-3; possibly TRBD1 for D (5 bases). The V and J ends lost 6 bases and 2 bases respectively, with 14 bases between them. The CDR3 sequence is 15 residues long. Germline-derived CDR1 and CDR2 are MNHEY and SVGAGI. CDR3 region: CASRSTGTAGNTIYF. In DNA, the CDR3 is TGTGCCAGCAGATCGACGGGGACGGCTGGAAACACCATATATTTT.

The chain couples TRBV5-1 to TRBJ2-1; no definite D call. Germline values: CDR1 SGHRS, CDR2 YFSETQ. V lost 4 bases and J lost 2, with 7 bases in between. This CDR3 is built from 13 residues. CDR3 DNA sequence: TGCGCCAGCAGCCCCGACACCTACAATGAGCAGTTCTTC. This encodes CASSPDTYNEQFF.

The chain couples TRBV5-6 to TRBJ1-2; D gene uncertain. The germline V and J ends were trimmed by 0 bases and 7 bases, with 19 bases remaining between them. The germline V gene encodes CDR1 SGHDT and CDR2 YYEEEE. The CDR3 contains 16 residues. In DNA form, the CDR3 reads TGTGCCAGCAGCTTGGGGTTAGGGCCAAGAAGTGGTGGCTACACCTTC. This gives the protein CASSLGLGPRSGGYTF.

This sequence joins TRBV2 and TRBJ2-7; 9 bases agree with TRBD1. CDR1 is SNHLY and CDR2 is FYNNEI in the germline V gene. CDR3 length equals 13 residues. Unmatched junction bases numbered 4, after V lost 3 bases and J lost 7 bases. The CDR3, as DNA: TGTGCCAGCAGTGAGGACAGGGGTGGGGAGCAGTACTTC. This gives the protein CASSEDRGGEQYF.

The chain uses TRBV6-1 and TRBJ1-1; TRBD1 might be the D (6 bases). V shed 4 bases and J shed 0 bases, with 27 bases lying between them. CDR1 and CDR2 (germline): MNHNS, SASEGT. The length of the CDR3 is 20 residues. CDR3 sequence (DNA): TGTGCCAGCAGTGTGCCATTGACTCACCGGGACAATGTCATGAACACTGAAGCTTTCTTT. This translates into CASSVPLTHRDNVMNTEAFF.

This chain joins TRBV20-1 and TRBJ1-2; D uncertain. The germline V gene encodes CDR1 DFQATT and CDR2 SNEGSKA (reference sequence). V was pared by 6 bases and J by 6 bases, with 5 bases between. The CDR3 covers 9 residues. This CDR3 reads CSAGNGYTF. In DNA form, the CDR3 reads TGCAGTGCAGGGAATGGCTACACCTTC.

J is TRBJ2-6 and V is TRBV14, with no clear D. V was cut by 5 bases and J by 0 bases, with 14 bases left in between. The CDR3 totals 17 residues. CDR1 is SGHDN and CDR2 is FVKESK in the germline V gene. CDR3 loop: CASSSPLRFSGANVLTF. CDR3 bases: TGTGCCAGCAGCTCCCCGCTCAGGTTCTCTGGGGCCAACGTCCTGACTTTC.

This clone was seen a single time. This chain uses TRBV7-9 with TRBJ1-2; D is uncertain. The CDR3 consists of 13 residues. The ends were cut back, 0 bases at V and 4 bases at J, with 6 bases in the middle. In germline, CDR1 is SEHNR, CDR2 FQNEAQ (reference sequence). The CDR3 sequence: CASSLAEFYGYTF. CDR3 DNA sequence: TGTGCCAGCAGCTTAGCGGAATTCTATGGCTACACCTTC. Drawing the rest from reference TRBV7-9 and TRBJ1-2, the complete variable domain is DTGVSQNPRHKITKRGQNVTFRCDPISEHNRLYWYRQTLGQGPEFLTYFQNEAQLEKSRLLSDRFSAERPKGSFSTLEIQRTEQGDSAMYLCASSLAEFYGYTFGSGTRLTVV.

This rearrangement joins TRBV7-8 to TRBJ2-4; 9 bases match TRBD1. The J segment lost 11 bases and the V segment lost 0 bases, leaving 2 bases of the junction unmatched. This CDR3 has 13 amino acids. CDR1 and CDR2 (germline): SGHVS, FQNEAQ. The CDR3 is CASSLARDRVQYF. In nucleotides, the CDR3 is TGTGCCAGCAGCTTAGCCCGGGACAGGGTTCAGTACTTC.

CDR3 protein: CASSALQGGDYGYTF. CDR3 in DNA: TGTGCCAGCAGTGCCCTACAGGGAGGGGACTATGGCTACACCTTC. This chain connects TRBV6-1 to TRBJ1-2, with a possible D match to TRBD1 (6 bases). This CDR3 has 15 amino acids. CDR1 is MNHNS, CDR2 SASEGT, per germline. The germline V and J ends were trimmed by 4 bases and 3 bases, with 15 bases remaining between them.

V and J are TRBV20-1 and TRBJ2-5; unclear D gene. The CDR3 runs 10 residues. The V end lost 3 bases, the J end lost 7 bases, and 6 bases lay between the germline ends. Germline CDR1 DFQATT, CDR2 SNEGSKA (reference sequence). This CDR3 is CSASGGTQYF. Written as DNA, the CDR3 is TGCAGTGCTAGCGGCGGGACCCAGTACTTC.